This T cell receptor beta chain comes out of a study of beta chain features in type 1 diabetes (dated by TCRdb to about 2018). With respect to the entire study: No differences in mean age, gender distribution, total cell number or subset yield were found between patients and healthy donors. A total of around 110,000,000 sorted cells were examined across all samples, and RNA yield correlated strongly with the number of cells per subset. Regulatory and stem cell-like memory subsets were isolated from only 8 patients and roughly 8 healthy donors, whereas naive and central memory subsets came from all 30 or so donors. The study compared TCRB repertoires of sorted circulating CD4+ T cell subsets between recently diagnosed type 1 diabetes patients and matched healthy donors. The study at large found these results: Sequencing cDNA rather than genomic DNA could over-represent highly expressing activated cells, although activation and CD3 levels did not differ between groups. At VDJ recombination sites, type 1 diabetes patients had fewer insertions and more deleted nucleotides, which implies abnormalities in thymic rearrangement. PCR may preferentially amplify shorter templates, but because patient and control samples were amplified and corrected together, any resulting skew would affect both groups equally. Only small numbers of individuals were included in the HLA sub-analyses, which left unresolved whether HLA type had any influence on TCRB rearrangement. Type 1 diabetes patients showed a moderate but significant shortening of TCRB CDR3 length in all four CD4+ subsets. The naive, central memory and regulatory TCRB repertoires appeared to resemble one another more closely among patients than among healthy donors.

The table lists this clone with a few counts. There is no known antigen for this receptor. Base qualities are not recorded, but no much larger clone differs from it by a single base. From each donor, a single peripheral blood sample of roughly 0.11 L on average was drawn into heparinised tubes. Using a panel that included CD45RO, CCR7, CD25, CD127, CD95 and CD27, naive, central memory, regulatory and stem cell-like memory CD4+ T cells were sorted on a BD FACSAria II. All sorted populations exceeded 98% purity. PBMCs were isolated right away by Lymphoprep density gradient centrifugation and were stained directly, without culture. So that batch effects would be minimized, each experiment stained and sorted samples in pairs, pairing one healthy donor with one patient. All of the isolated RNA was reverse transcribed with the High Capacity cDNA Reverse Transcription Kit, so expressed TCRB transcripts were sequenced. Deep immunoSEQ sequencing was applied to naive, central memory and regulatory T cell samples, giving an average of approximately 3.8 million total reads per sample. Sorted cells were lysed in RLT buffer and RNA was extracted with DNase-treated RNeasy Micro or Mini kits, depending on cell number. Each cell subset was processed on its own to prevent cross-contamination, while patient and healthy donor samples were processed together. The immunoSEQ multiplex PCR was used to amplify TCRB sequences from cDNA, generating 87-bp fragments that spanned the CDR3 region. The amplicons were sequenced using the Illumina HiSeq platform. The paper's processing steps were these. PCR bias was corrected computationally using synthetic template baselines, and reads within Hamming distance 2 were collapsed, with unmergeable singletons discarded. Reads were aligned against IMGT to assign V, D and J genes, CDR3 length and insertions or deletions at six rearrangement sites. Clonotype counts were normalized to sorted cell number within each subset before computing true diversity and Gini coefficients with the tcR R package. The overlap coefficient, calculated on TCRB nucleotide sequences, was used to quantify repertoire sharing. Here the immuneACCESS table is served through TCRdb, limited to in-frame sequences with V and J called. Missing clones are a known gap in these copies; in checked studies unresolved V genes cover under half, and the rest lacks a known reason. Clonal size and the V and J genes are those of that table, whereas D and trimming came from the DNA. The sample records tens of thousands of clones, about 65% of which are singletons. 2% to 2.5% of the sample is held by the ten biggest clonotypes.

V lost 5 bases and J lost 4 bases; the stretch between them is 12 bases long. Looking up the germline V gene (reference sequence) yields CDR1 MNHEY and CDR2 SMNVEV. From the cysteine through the phenylalanine, the CDR3 covers 13 amino acids. Just the 39-base CDR3 DNA is kept, in frame starting at base 1. The clonotype was recovered from a woman under 40 in good health. Sequenced material: Tregs from blood. The cell subset or site label of this sample denotes: regulatory CD4+ T cells. Recombination connected TRBV27 to TRBJ2-7, with a tentative D gene TRBD2 over 5 matching bases. At the DNA level, the sequence is TGTGCCAGCAGTAGGCTAGCAGGATACGAGCAGTACTTC. Translated, it reads CASSRLAGYEQYF.